The next 19 T cell receptor beta chains were all read from a single sample in a study of cytomegalovirus exposure and HLA in healthy donors. The PCR ran on 60 Vbeta and 13 Jbeta primers. TCRdb keeps only in-frame clones here, not all; method: immunoSEQ multiplex PCR. The sample has around 150,000 clones, 75% seen once; the top ten hold roughly 8.2%. Sequences were obtained from PBMCs. Receptors originate from a woman aged 35 to 49 in good health and CMV-seropositive.

The chain joins TRBV28 to TRBJ1-1; D may be TRBD1 (6 bases). V shed 4 bases and J shed 1 base, with 19 bases lying between them. The germline CDR1 and CDR2 sequences are MDHEN and SYDVKM. The CDR3 extends over 17 amino acids. The CDR3 here is CASSWNLVTGTNTEAFF. The CDR3 DNA is TGTGCCAGCAGTTGGAACCTCGTAACAGGGACGAACACTGAAGCTTTCTTT.

The chain's CDR3 is CASSDRRNTGELFF. Written as DNA, the CDR3 is TGCGCCAGCTCTGACAGGAGAAACACCGGGGAGCTGTTTTTT. The chain uses TRBV4-1 and TRBJ2-2; D may be TRBD1 (6 bases). This CDR3 is built from 14 residues. V lost 8 bases and J 2 bases, leaving 12 bases between the germline ends. CDR1 is MGHRA, CDR2 YSYEKL, per germline.

The chain uses TRBV5-1 and TRBJ1-1, with 10 positions matching TRBD1. This CDR3 contains 16 residues. V was clipped by 1 base and J by 7 bases; unmatched bases: 10. Germline V lookup: CDR1 SGHRS, CDR2 YFSETQ. The CDR3, as DNA: TGCGCCAGCAGCTTGTCGGGGGACAGGGGTTATAATGAAGCTTTCTTT. This sequence encodes CASSLSGDRGYNEAFF.

The J gene is TRBJ1-5, the V gene TRBV6-6; 8 bases line up with TRBD1. V lost 6 bases to trimming and J lost 0 bases; unmatched junction nucleotides: 4. Looked up from germline, CDR1 is MNHNY and CDR2 is SVGAGI (reference sequence). The CDR3 loop spans 15 amino acids. Here the CDR3 reads CASRGDRTSNQPQHF. CDR3 nucleotide sequence: TGTGCCAGCAGGGGGGACAGGACTAGCAATCAGCCCCAGCATTTT.

V is TRBV29-1 and J is TRBJ1-2; the D gene is possibly TRBD1 (5 bases). Trimming cost V 4 bases and J 4 bases, with 16 bases left between them. CDR1 is SQVTM and CDR2 is ANQGSEA in the germline V gene. This CDR3 is 14 amino acids long. For the CDR3, the DNA is TGCAGCGTTGGACTCAGGGAGGACGGCTATGGCTACACCTTC. It translates to CSVGLREDGYGYTF.

The V gene is TRBV29-1, the J gene TRBJ2-7; TRBD1 might be the D (6 bases). Germline lookup yields CDR1 SQVTM and CDR2 ANQGSEA. The CDR3 covers 12 residues. V was trimmed by 7 bases and J by 2 bases, leaving 12 bases between them. CDR3 in amino acids: CSAEGVTYEQYF. CDR3 nucleotides: TGCAGCGCAGAGGGGGTAACCTACGAGCAGTACTTC.

The V gene is TRBV28, the J gene TRBJ2-5; 13 positions agree with TRBD2. There are 15 residues in the CDR3. CDR1 and CDR2 (germline): MDHEN, SYDVKM. The ends lost 6 bases at V and 8 bases at J; junction bases unmatched: 9. The CDR3: CASSLGTSGDLTQYF. CDR3 DNA sequence: TGTGCCAGCAGCCTTGGGACTAGCGGGGATCTCACCCAGTACTTC.

The V and J genes are TRBV11-1 and TRBJ2-2; 9 bases align to TRBD1. CDR3 size: 14 residues. Germline CDR1 and CDR2: SGHAT and FQDESV (reference sequence). After removal of 5 bases from V and 7 bases from J, the junction contained 5 bases not matched to a gene. The CDR3 reads CASSRDRVGGELFF. Written as DNA, the CDR3 is TGTGCCAGCAGCCGGGACAGGGTCGGCGGGGAGCTGTTTTTT.

This clone was seen a single time. The chain has TRBV6-6 and TRBJ2-1; D possibly corresponds to TRBD2 (6 bases). V was shortened by 11 bases and J by 8 bases, with 22 bases between the two germline ends. Germline assignment: CDR1 MNHNY and CDR2 SVGAGI (reference sequence). The CDR3 contains 14 residues. CDR3 coding DNA: TGTGCCGGTAAAGATTCAGCGGGCCGGGATGAGCAGTTCTTC. This codes for CAGKDSAGRDEQFF.

The J gene is TRBJ1-6, the V gene TRBV23-1; 9 bases fit TRBD1. TRBV23-1 is reported as an ORF; its role is uncertain. The CDR3 consists of 12 residues. With V trimmed by 6 bases and J by 9 bases, 0 bases remained unmatched. The CDR3 DNA reads TGCGCCAGCAGGGACAGGGGTTCACCCCTCCACTTT. Translating gives CASRDRGSPLHF.

CDR3 sequence: CASRLGGTDTQYF. The CDR3 DNA is TGTGCCAGCCGATTGGGGGGAACAGATACGCAGTATTTT. The chain joins TRBV27 to TRBJ2-3; tentatively, D is TRBD2 (6 bases). V was shortened by 8 bases and J by 3 bases, with 12 bases between the two germline ends. The CDR3 has 13 amino acids. CDR1 and CDR2 from the germline V gene are MNHEY and SMNVEV (reference sequence).

The chain carries TRBV7-9 and TRBJ2-7; 14 bases line up with TRBD2. The CDR3 loop spans 17 amino acids. The germline V gene has CDR1 SEHNR and CDR2 FQNEAQ (reference sequence). V was pared by 5 bases and J by 2 bases, with 8 bases of the junction left unmatched. The CDR3 loop is CASSPGLAGAYTYEQYF. The CDR3, as DNA: TGTGCCAGCAGCCCGGGACTAGCGGGAGCTTATACCTACGAGCAGTACTTC.

The chain joins TRBV27 to TRBJ1-5, with D tentatively TRBD1 (5 bases). CDR1 MNHEY and CDR2 SMNVEV come from the germline V gene (reference sequence). This CDR3 region has 13 residues. Between the trimmed V and J ends, which lost 3 bases and 7 bases, there was a span of 10 bases. The CDR3 here is CASSLQGRQPQHF. CDR3 DNA sequence: TGTGCCAGCAGTTTGCAGGGAAGACAGCCCCAGCATTTT.

The table lists this clone with a count of one. The CDR3 reads CAWSFRGRGTEAFF. CDR3 coding DNA: TGTGCCTGGAGTTTCAGGGGAAGAGGTACTGAAGCTTTCTTT. The V and J genes are TRBV30 and TRBJ1-1, with D maybe TRBD1 (6 bases). Germline CDR1 GTSNPN, CDR2 SVGIG (reference sequence). There are 14 residues in the CDR3. The V gene lost 2 bases and the J gene lost 5 bases, with 15 bases spanning the gap.

This rearrangement joins TRBV6-1 to TRBJ2-3, with a weak D call TRBD1 (6 bases). This CDR3 comprises 16 residues. Germline CDR1 is MNHNS and CDR2 is SASEGT. Trimming removed 4 bases at V and 1 base at J, with 15 bases between. The CDR3 sequence: CASSGANRDGTDTQYF. The CDR3 nucleotides are TGTGCCAGCAGTGGGGCAAACAGGGACGGCACAGATACGCAGTATTTT.

The chain carries TRBV28 and TRBJ1-2, with 8 bases that match TRBD1. Germline trimming cut 8 bases from V and 6 bases from J; bases unmatched to any gene: 5. The CDR3 loop spans 12 amino acids. CDR1 MDHEN and CDR2 SYDVKM come from the germline V gene. The CDR3 bases are TGTGCCAGCGGACAGGGACGGAATGGCTACACCTTC. The encoded protein is CASGQGRNGYTF.

V gene TRBV27 combines with J gene TRBJ1-1; D perhaps matches TRBD1 (6 bases). The CDR3 is 15 residues long. Looked up from germline, CDR1 is MNHEY and CDR2 is SMNVEV (reference sequence). Trimming took 6 bases from V and 1 from J, leaving 15 bases between them. CDR3 bases: TGTGCCAGCAGGACCATCGGGACATCGAACACTGAAGCTTTCTTT. It specifies CASRTIGTSNTEAFF.

The CDR3 DNA reads as TGTGCCAGTAGTCGAGGGACAGGGGAAGGTTTTCAGCCCCAGCATTTT. Protein: CASSRGTGEGFQPQHF. This chain connects TRBV19 to TRBJ1-5; 10 bases are shared with TRBD1. CDR3 length equals 16 residues. V lost 5 bases to trimming and J lost 6 bases; unmatched junction nucleotides: 10. CDR1 LNHDA and CDR2 SQIVND come from the germline V gene (reference sequence).

This clone was observed a single time. V is TRBV18 and J is TRBJ2-5, with 14 bases lining up with TRBD2. Germline trimming cut 5 bases from V and 3 bases from J; bases unmatched to any gene: 2. Per the germline V gene, CDR1 is KGHSH and CDR2 is LQKENI. The CDR3 has 15 amino acids. The CDR3 region is CASSGGLAGEETQYF. In DNA form, the CDR3 reads TGTGCCAGCTCAGGGGGACTAGCGGGAGAAGAGACCCAGTACTTC.